This T cell receptor (beta chain) was found in a study of blood T cell repertoires in COVID-19. The overall study: The United States, Italy and Spain provided the acute and convalescent COVID-19 samples.

TCRdb keeps only in-frame clones here, not all; method: immunoSEQ multiplex PCR. The data contain roughly 150,000 clones, around 80% of them singletons. V shed 0 bases and J shed 8 bases, with 12 bases lying between them. There are 15 residues in the CDR3. The germline CDR1 and CDR2 sequences are SGHRS and YFSETQ. Material: peripheral blood. The clonotype comes from a woman aged 50 to 60 in a cohort sampled during active or convalescent COVID-19. This chain links TRBV5-1 with TRBJ1-6, with D possibly matching TRBD1 (6 bases). CDR3: CASSLGGRIDSPLHF. DNA for the CDR3: TGCGCCAGCAGCTTGGGGGGGCGCATTGATTCACCCCTCCACTTT.